The clone carrying this T cell receptor (beta chain) was seen a handful of times. This specimen belongs to a study of glioma-infiltrating T cells. Across the study: Approximately 990,000 peripheral T cells were targeted at roughly 4.5- to 10-fold coverage.

The CDR3 has 15 residues. Germline V gives CDR1 LGHNA, CDR2 YSLEER. Trimming pared 1 base from V and 5 bases from J, leaving 12 bases between. The iRepertoire nested amplicon-rescue multiplex PCR amplified TCR alpha and beta CDR3s from RNA. MiXCR, run by TCRdb on the multiplex PCR reads, gives a single entry per CDR3 protein. This table has more than 350,000 distinct CDR3 sequences, roughly 41% appearing once. The specimen sequenced was glioma tissue, nonneoplastic brain tissue, or PBMCs (not recorded which). This TCR came from a human donor with low-grade glioma or glioblastoma, undergoing nonglioma brain surgery, or in good health (not recorded which). This rearrangement joins TRBV4-3 to TRBJ2-4, with D maybe TRBD1 (6 bases). This chain's CDR3 is CASSQAGVAQNIQYF. The CDR3 DNA is TGCGCCAGCAGCCAAGCAGGGGTGGCCCAAAACATTCAGTACTTC.